These 14 T cell receptor beta chains originate from one sample sequenced in a study of blood T cells in healthy people across ages. PCR was performed a second time for about 7 to 11 cycles using a sample-barcoded 5' primer and a J-beta primer mix. Using its own MiXCR run on the 5' RACE reads, TCRdb lists one record per CDR3 protein. The sample shows some 1.4 million distinct CDR3 sequences, approximately 40% of them seen only once. Sequences were obtained from blood. Receptors were obtained from a woman under 30 in good health.

The rearrangement uses TRBV29-1 and TRBJ1-2; D is perhaps TRBD1 (5 bases). Germline V CDR1 and CDR2: SQVTM, ANQGSEA. Trimming cost V 1 base and J 8 bases, with 23 bases left between them. CDR3 length: 16 residues. CDR3 sequence: CSVEVAGGGQGMGYTF. In DNA form, the CDR3 reads TGCAGCGTTGAAGTGGCGGGGGGAGGGCAGGGTATGGGCTACACCTTC.

In this sample, this clonotype turned up a few times. J is TRBJ2-7 and V is TRBV6-1; D possibly matches TRBD1 or TRBD2 (5 bases each). V lost 6 bases and J 4 bases, leaving 16 bases between the germline ends. Germline V lookup: CDR1 MNHNS, CDR2 SASEGT. The CDR3 has 14 amino acids. CDR3 amino acids: CASSLHGAGYEQYF. CDR3 nucleotides: TGTGCCAGCAGCCTCCACGGGGCGGGTTACGAGCAGTACTTC.

The chain couples TRBV7-2 to TRBJ2-7; D is tentatively TRBD1 or TRBD2 (6 bases each). In germline, CDR1 is SGHTA, CDR2 FQGNSA. With 0 bases removed from V and 9 bases from J, the gap between germline ends came to 18 bases. There are 15 residues in the CDR3. CDR3 bases: TGTGCCAGCAGCTTAGCATCGGGGGCGAATACAGGGCAGTACTTC. It yields the protein CASSLASGANTGQYF.

The chain carries TRBV5-5 and TRBJ2-7, with no clear D. V shed 0 bases and J shed 2 bases, with 12 bases lying between them. Germline V gene sequence: CDR1 SGHKS, CDR2 YYEKEE (reference sequence). The CDR3 loop spans 15 amino acids. In DNA form, the CDR3 reads TGTGCCAGCAGCTTGGGGCCCCCGGGCACCTACGAGCAGTACTTC. Its protein is CASSLGPPGTYEQYF. The whole variable domain, remainder taken from reference TRBV5-5 and TRBJ2-7, is DAGVTQSPTHLIKTRGQQVTLRCSPISGHKSVSWYQQVLGQGPQFIFQYYEKEERGRGNFPDRFSARQFPNYSSELNVNALLLGDSALYLCASSLGPPGTYEQYFGPGTRLTVT.

The V call is TRBV14, the J call TRBJ2-1; TRBD2 matches at 9 bases. J was trimmed by 2 bases and V by 4 bases; bases with no gene match: 6. The CDR3 spans 16 residues. Per the germline V gene, CDR1 is SGHDN and CDR2 is FVKESK. CDR3 nucleotide sequence: TGTGCCAGCAGCCCATTTAGCGGGAGACCCTACAATGAGCAGTTCTTC. It yields the protein CASSPFSGRPYNEQFF. Filled out from reference TRBV14 and TRBJ2-1, the complete variable domain reads EAGVTQFPSHSVIEKGQTVTLRCDPISGHDNLYWYRRVMGKEIKFLLHFVKESKQDESGMPNNRFLAERTGGTYSTLKVQPAELEDSGVYFCASSPFSGRPYNEQFFGPGTRLTVL.

This clonotype was observed many times. V usage is TRBV4-1 and J usage is TRBJ2-5, with D unclear. The length of the CDR3 is 11 residues. V lost 3 bases and J 4 bases, leaving 3 bases between the germline ends. CDR1 is MGHRA, CDR2 YSYEKL, per germline. CDR3 coding DNA: TGCGCCAGCAGCCACTTAGAGACCCAGTACTTC. This sequence encodes CASSHLETQYF.

The rearrangement links TRBV20-1 to TRBJ2-1; D unclear. With 6 bases removed from V and 8 bases from J, the gap between germline ends came to 23 bases. CDR1 is DFQATT and CDR2 is SNEGSKA in the germline V gene (reference sequence). The CDR3 extends over 15 amino acids. The DNA of the CDR3 is TGCAGTGCCAAAAGGGCAGTTGGTTTTAACGATGAGCAGTTCTTC. It is translated as CSAKRAVGFNDEQFF.

A few counts support this clonotype. The V call is TRBV4-1, the J call TRBJ1-4; 10 positions agree with TRBD1. The CDR3 consists of 16 residues. Germline values: CDR1 MGHRA, CDR2 YSYEKL. The junction had 7 bases not matched to a gene; V was cut back by 1 base and J by 8 bases. CDR3 region: CASSQVAGQGDEKLFF. The CDR3 nucleotides are TGCGCCAGCAGCCAAGTTGCAGGACAGGGGGACGAAAAACTGTTTTTT.

This chain joins TRBV6-5 and TRBJ2-1, with no clear D. The CDR3 has 10 residues. V was shortened by 9 bases and J by 7 bases, with 7 bases between the two germline ends. From germline, CDR1 is MNHEY and CDR2 SVGAGI. CDR3 region: CASKPNEQFF. In DNA, the CDR3 is TGTGCCAGTAAGCCTAATGAGCAGTTCTTC.

There are a few counts of this clonotype. The junction and the germline gene differ at one end; a read error may be behind it. This chain uses TRBV5-4 with TRBJ2-7; D may correspond to TRBD1 or TRBD2 (5 bases each). The CDR3 consists of 13 residues. In germline, CDR1 is SGHNT, CDR2 YYREEE (reference sequence). The CDR3 DNA is TGTGTCAGCAGCTTGGGGCTAGCCAACGAGCAGTACTTC. This codes for CVSSLGLANEQYF.

This clonotype has more than one count but fewer than ten. The rearrangement uses TRBV6-5 and TRBJ2-3, with 7 bases aligning to TRBD2. With 2 bases clipped from V and 6 bases from J, the junction kept 5 bases outside the gene matches. The CDR3 runs 14 residues. In germline, CDR1 is MNHEY, CDR2 SVGAGI. This CDR3 reads CASSYTGGYDTQYF. In DNA form, the CDR3 reads TGTGCCAGCAGTTACACGGGGGGTTATGATACGCAGTATTTT.

This rearrangement joins TRBV27 to TRBJ2-2; no clear D gene. Trimming shortened V by 5 bases and J by 2 bases, and 12 bases separated the two germline ends. CDR3 length: 15 residues. The germline gives CDR1 MNHEY, CDR2 SMNVEV (reference sequence). The CDR3 is CASSRARSNTGELFF. In DNA form, the CDR3 reads TGTGCCAGCAGTCGGGCCCGGTCAAACACCGGGGAGCTGTTTTTT.

The chain joins TRBV11-2 to TRBJ2-3; no clear D. The CDR3 consists of 18 residues. Trimming cost V 4 bases and J 2 bases, with 22 bases left between them. CDR1 and CDR2 from the germline V gene are SGHAT and FQNNGV. CDR3 DNA sequence: TGTGCCAGCAGCTCGAACTCCAGTGGCTTTGGAGCCACAGATACGCAGTATTTT. This encodes CASSSNSSGFGATDTQYF.

This chain connects TRBV6-2 or TRBV6-3 to TRBJ1-1; D possibly corresponds to TRBD1 (5 bases). CDR3 size: 15 residues. V was clipped by 8 bases and J by 0 bases, with 16 bases between them. CDR1 is MNHEY, CDR2 SVGEGT, per germline. As DNA, the CDR3 is TGTGCCAGCGCCGATGGGGCAGGAATGAACACTGAAGCTTTCTTT. Translating it yields CASADGAGMNTEAFF.